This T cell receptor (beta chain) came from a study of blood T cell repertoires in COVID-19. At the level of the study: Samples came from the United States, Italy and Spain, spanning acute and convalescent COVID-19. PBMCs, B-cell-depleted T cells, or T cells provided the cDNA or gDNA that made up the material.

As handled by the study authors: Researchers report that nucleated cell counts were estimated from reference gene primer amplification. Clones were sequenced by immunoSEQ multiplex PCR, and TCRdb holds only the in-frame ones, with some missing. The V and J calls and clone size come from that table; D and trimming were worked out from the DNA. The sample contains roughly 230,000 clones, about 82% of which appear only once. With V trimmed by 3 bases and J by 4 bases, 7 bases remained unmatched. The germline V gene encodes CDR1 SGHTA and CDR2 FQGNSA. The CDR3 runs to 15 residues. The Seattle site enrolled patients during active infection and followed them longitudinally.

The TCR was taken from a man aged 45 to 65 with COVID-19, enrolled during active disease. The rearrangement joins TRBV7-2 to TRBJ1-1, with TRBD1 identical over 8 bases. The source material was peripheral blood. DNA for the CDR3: TGTGCCAGCAGCTTTCCCCAGGGGGCGACCACTGAAGCTTTCTTT. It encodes CASSFPQGATTEAFF.